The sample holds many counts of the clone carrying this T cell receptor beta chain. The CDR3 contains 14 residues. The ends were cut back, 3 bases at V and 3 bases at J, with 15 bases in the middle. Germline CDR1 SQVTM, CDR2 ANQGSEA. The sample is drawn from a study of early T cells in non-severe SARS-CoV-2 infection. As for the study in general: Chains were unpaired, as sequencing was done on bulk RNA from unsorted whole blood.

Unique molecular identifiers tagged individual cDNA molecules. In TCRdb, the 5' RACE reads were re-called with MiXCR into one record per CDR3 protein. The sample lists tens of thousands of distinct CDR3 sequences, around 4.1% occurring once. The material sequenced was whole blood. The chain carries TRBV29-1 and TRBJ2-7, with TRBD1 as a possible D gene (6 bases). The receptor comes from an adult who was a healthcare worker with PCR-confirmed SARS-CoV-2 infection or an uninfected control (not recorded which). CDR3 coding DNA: TGCAGCGTTGATTTTCTAGGACAGAGCTACGAGCAGTACTTC. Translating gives CSVDFLGQSYEQYF.